Listed below are T cell receptor beta chains from one sample, sequenced in a study of shared clonotypes between healthy human individuals. Clones were sequenced by immunoSEQ multiplex PCR, and TCRdb holds only the in-frame ones, with some missing. Of hundreds of thousands of clones in the sample, about 96% were seen once. Sequenced sample: naive CD4+ T cells sorted from blood. These receptors originate from a woman aged 25 to 45 in good health. The CDR3 runs from the conserved cysteine through the conserved F or W. The order of the fields is clone size, D gene, V gene, J gene, CDR3 protein, CDR3 DNA. A D gene is named only where the DNA matches it firmly. The size of a clone is reported for some rows only, either as once, few or many, or as a class for expanded clones.

-	TRBD2	TRBV28	TRBJ2-1	CASSKTSAHNEQFF	TGTGCCAGCAGTAAGACTAGCGCCCACAATGAGCAGTTCTTC
-	TRBD2	TRBV19	TRBJ2-5	CASSISASGREETQYF	TGTGCCAGTAGTATCTCGGCTAGCGGGAGAGAGGAGACCCAGTACTTC
-	-	TRBV7-2	TRBJ2-7	CASSLAAGTSYEQYF	TGTGCCAGCAGCTTAGCGGCCGGGACCTCCTACGAGCAGTACTTC
once	-	TRBV19	TRBJ2-3	CASSIVPGADTQYF	TGTGCCAGTAGTATAGTGCCAGGGGCAGATACGCAGTATTTT
-	-	TRBV19	TRBJ2-7	CASSITGSYEQYF	TGTGCCAGTAGTATAACGGGCTCCTACGAGCAGTACTTC
-	TRBD1	TRBV6-6	TRBJ1-5	CASRPWTGYNQPQHF	TGTGCCAGCAGACCCTGGACAGGGTATAATCAGCCCCAGCATTTT
-	-	TRBV25-1	TRBJ2-6	CASSEFGQISGANVLTF	TGTGCCAGCAGTGAATTTGGACAGATCTCTGGGGCCAACGTCCTGACTTTC
-	TRBD1	TRBV27	TRBJ1-1	CASSWQGDTEAFF	TGTGCCAGCAGTTGGCAGGGGGACACTGAAGCTTTCTTT
-	-	TRBV7-9	TRBJ2-1	CASSPFRDFGEQFF	TGTGCCAGCAGCCCATTTAGGGACTTCGGTGAGCAGTTCTTC
-	-	TRBV6-1	TRBJ1-2	CASSGTAPNYGYTF	TGTGCCAGCAGTGGGACAGCGCCTAACTATGGCTACACCTTC
-	-	TRBV7-9	TRBJ2-5	CASSLAILRGPETQYF	TGTGCCAGCAGCTTAGCGATTCTAAGGGGCCCAGAGACCCAGTACTTC
-	-	TRBV28	TRBJ1-1	CASSSPGQALLFTEAFF	TGTGCCAGCAGTTCTCCGGGGCAGGCCCTACTATTCACTGAAGCTTTCTTT
-	-	TRBV5-1	TRBJ2-7	CASSRSGRRSDEQYF	TGCGCCAGCAGCCGCTCGGGGCGCCGGAGCGACGAGCAGTACTTC
-	-	TRBV10-2	TRBJ2-2	CASSEYDAGELFF	TGCGCCAGCAGTGAGTACGACGCCGGGGAGCTGTTTTTT
-	-	TRBV19	TRBJ2-5	CASGQRETETQYF	TGTGCCAGCGGACAGAGGGAGACAGAGACCCAGTACTTC
-	-	TRBV5-6	TRBJ1-5	CASSPLRESHQPQHF	TGTGCCAGCAGCCCCCTCAGGGAGTCCCATCAGCCCCAGCATTTT
-	TRBD2	TRBV19	TRBJ2-2	CASSSPGTSGSFGTGELFF	TGTGCCAGTAGTAGCCCCGGGACTAGCGGGAGCTTCGGCACCGGGGAGCTGTTTTTT
-	TRBD2	TRBV7-9	TRBJ2-1	CASSLFMTSGTYNEQFF	TGTGCCAGCAGCTTATTCATGACTAGCGGGACCTACAATGAGCAGTTCTTC
-	TRBD1	TRBV5-1	TRBJ1-4	CASSVTGGEEKLFF	TGCGCCAGCAGCGTAACAGGGGGTGAGGAAAAACTGTTTTTT
-	-	TRBV28	TRBJ2-3	CASSFLLLAPGARDTQYF	TGTGCCAGCAGTTTCCTACTTCTAGCGCCCGGAGCTAGAGATACGCAGTATTTT
once	-	TRBV28	TRBJ2-3	CASSPGGWDTQYF	TGTGCCAGCAGTCCCGGAGGGTGGGATACGCAGTATTTT
few	TRBD1	TRBV28	TRBJ2-2	CASSLGDRNTGELFF	TGTGCCAGCAGTTTAGGGGACAGAAACACCGGGGAGCTGTTTTTT
-	-	TRBV28	TRBJ2-3	CASSLGGPDTQYF	TGTGCCAGCAGTTTAGGGGGCCCAGATACGCAGTATTTT
-	TRBD1	TRBV5-1	TRBJ1-2	CASTNLPQGADYGYTF	TGCGCCAGCACAAACCTACCACAGGGGGCTGACTATGGCTACACCTTC
-	-	TRBV28	TRBJ1-1	CASSSRRPEAFF	TGTGCCAGCAGTTCCCGGCGCCCTGAAGCTTTCTTT
-	TRBD2	TRBV6-5	TRBJ2-2	CASSYSGLAGEELFF	TGTGCCAGCAGTTACTCGGGACTAGCGGGAGAGGAGCTGTTTTTT
-	-	TRBV6-5	TRBJ2-1	CASNGPGFEQFF	TGTGCCAGCAATGGTCCCGGGTTTGAGCAGTTCTTC
-	-	TRBV11-2	TRBJ1-6	CASSLGRNSPLHF	TGTGCCAGCAGCTTAGGTCGTAATTCACCCCTCCACTTT
-	TRBD2	TRBV28	TRBJ2-3	CASSLSSGSPDTQYF	TGTGCCAGCAGTCTCTCTAGCGGGAGTCCAGATACGCAGTATTTT
once	-	TRBV11-2	TRBJ1-6	CASSLSGAQYSPLHF	TGTGCCAGCAGCTTAAGCGGGGCGCAGTATTCACCCCTCCACTTT
-	-	TRBV9	TRBJ1-1	CASSVTGVATEAFF	TGTGCCAGCAGCGTAACGGGGGTGGCCACTGAAGCTTTCTTT
-	-	TRBV11-2	TRBJ2-7	CASSSRAPLARGVSYEQYF	TGTGCCAGCAGCTCCCGAGCCCCCCTGGCAAGGGGAGTCTCCTACGAGCAGTACTTC
once	-	TRBV9	TRBJ2-3	CASSALGGQGGTDTQYF	TGTGCCAGCAGCGCTCTGGGAGGACAAGGGGGGACAGATACGCAGTATTTT
-	-	TRBV19	TRBJ2-3	CASSIVVEMGDTQYF	TGTGCCAGTAGTATAGTAGTGGAGATGGGCGATACGCAGTATTTT
-	-	TRBV5-1	TRBJ2-1	CASSLVGGQGEQFF	TGCGCCAGCAGCTTGGTTGGGGGGCAAGGTGAGCAGTTCTTC
-	-	TRBV28	TRBJ1-4	CASSLSSGFNEKLFF	TGTGCCAGCAGTTTATCTTCGGGGTTCAATGAAAAACTGTTTTTT
-	-	TRBV5-1	TRBJ1-2	CANSSLAGFNYGYTF	TGCGCCAACAGCTCCCTCGCGGGGTTCAACTATGGCTACACCTTC
-	-	TRBV7-8	TRBJ2-5	CASSPHGPSETQYF	TGTGCCAGCAGCCCCCACGGACCGTCAGAGACCCAGTACTTC
-	TRBD1	TRBV28	TRBJ1-4	CASSRPYRGQVEKLFF	TGTGCCAGCAGCCGCCCTTACAGGGGGCAAGTTGAAAAACTGTTTTTT
once	-	TRBV27	TRBJ1-4	CASSLYSRARGEKLFF	TGTGCCAGCAGTTTGTATTCAAGGGCCCGGGGGGAAAAACTGTTTTTT
-	-	TRBV7-2	TRBJ2-7	CASSLSSYEQYF	TGTGCCAGCAGCTTAAGCTCCTACGAGCAGTACTTC
once	-	TRBV5-1	TRBJ2-7	CASSGEPTYEQYF	TGCGCCAGCAGTGGAGAGCCCACCTACGAGCAGTACTTC
-	TRBD1	TRBV25-1	TRBJ1-1	CASPGQTNTEAFF	TGTGCCAGCCCGGGACAGACTAACACTGAAGCTTTCTTT
-	-	TRBV23-1	TRBJ1-5	CASSLGDGNQPQHF	TGCGCCAGCAGCTTGGGTGATGGCAATCAGCCCCAGCATTTT
-	-	TRBV5-4	TRBJ1-1	CASSLIIGASTEAFF	TGTGCCAGCAGCTTGATTATTGGGGCCAGCACTGAAGCTTTCTTT
-	TRBD1	TRBV4-1	TRBJ1-2	CASSQRTTGAGGYTF	TGCGCCAGCAGCCAAAGGACCACAGGGGCCGGTGGCTACACCTTC
once	TRBD1	TRBV4-1	TRBJ2-5	CASSQGDRDQETQYF	TGCGCCAGCAGCCAAGGCGACAGGGACCAAGAGACCCAGTACTTC
-	-	TRBV25-1	TRBJ1-1	CASSPRTKMNTEAFF	TGTGCCAGCTCTCCACGGACAAAAATGAACACTGAAGCTTTCTTT
-	TRBD2	TRBV28	TRBJ2-4	CASSETSGSKNIQYF	TGTGCCAGCAGTGAAACTAGCGGGAGTAAAAACATTCAGTACTTC
-	TRBD2	TRBV11-3	TRBJ2-2	CASSGLADTGELFF	TGTGCCAGCAGCGGACTAGCTGATACCGGGGAGCTGTTTTTT
-	-	TRBV19	TRBJ1-3	CASGLLGNTIYF	TGTGCCAGTGGACTTTTAGGGAACACCATATATTTT
-	-	TRBV19	TRBJ2-3	CASTRFGGTDTQYF	TGTGCCAGTACTCGATTCGGGGGCACAGATACGCAGTATTTT
-	TRBD2	TRBV28	TRBJ2-1	CASSLSYGAGGYNEQFF	TGTGCCAGCAGTTTAAGCTATGGGGCGGGAGGTTACAATGAGCAGTTCTTC
-	-	TRBV28	TRBJ2-1	CASSRQGGRSGRSYNEQFF	TGTGCCAGCAGTCGGCAGGGGGGTCGATCGGGACGTTCCTACAATGAGCAGTTCTTC
-	-	TRBV7-3	TRBJ1-1	CASSLTGTMNTEAFF	TGTGCCAGCAGCTTAACCGGGACAATGAACACTGAAGCTTTCTTT